This entry concerns a single TCR beta chain. This CDR3 is built from 14 residues. CDR1 and CDR2 (germline): SGHNT, YENEEA. Trimming shortened V by 5 bases and J by 4 bases, and 11 bases separated the two germline ends. Symptom resolution, clearance, or two negative PCRs marked donors in Cohort 3 as recovered. The data were obtained in a study of blood T cell repertoires in COVID-19. TCRdb's table, derived via immunoSEQ multiplex PCR, lists solely in-frame clones and lacks some. Of around 200,000 clones detected, 85% appear once; the ten largest clones hold 15% to 20%. V and J are TRBV11-3 and TRBJ1-4; possible D gene TRBD1, 5 bases. This clonotype originated in a man between 40 and 49 years old who had recovered from COVID-19. Sample: PBMCs or T cells enriched from blood (not recorded which). The CDR3 reads CASSPTAYNEKLFF. As DNA, the CDR3 is TGTGCCAGCAGCCCGACAGCTTATAATGAAAAACTGTTTTTT.